Sequencing of this T cell receptor beta chain was carried out in a study of cytomegalovirus exposure and HLA in healthy donors. Study context: Inside one of the first data releases sat around 77 million unique TCRs taken from HLA-typed donors. Study-level points and caveats: From TCR beta sequences, most subjects' HLA-A and HLA-B alleles were reportedly predicted accurately. TCR association rates varied by HLA locus in a later analysis, with DRB1 highest and HLA-C lowest.

V lost 1 base and J 3 bases, leaving 13 bases between the germline ends. This CDR3 is 15 amino acids long. Per the germline V gene, CDR1 is SGHAT and CDR2 is FQDESV (reference sequence). Everyone who donated was a healthy bone marrow donor. As concerns this clone: What it binds is unknown.

Vbeta (60) and Jbeta (13) primers were used in the PCR. TCRdb's copy holds only in-frame clones and misses some; the assay was immunoSEQ multiplex PCR. This sample yields approximately 140,000 clones, of which roughly 78% are seen a single time; roughly 3.1% belongs to the top ten. The material sequenced was PBMCs. The sequence derives from a man between 18 and 29 years old in good health and CMV-seropositive. This sequence joins TRBV11-1 and TRBJ2-7; a weak D match, TRBD2 (6 bases). The CDR3 DNA sequence: TGTGCCAGCAGCTTAGTGATGGGAGGAAGCTACGAGCAGTACTTC. Amino acids: CASSLVMGGSYEQYF.